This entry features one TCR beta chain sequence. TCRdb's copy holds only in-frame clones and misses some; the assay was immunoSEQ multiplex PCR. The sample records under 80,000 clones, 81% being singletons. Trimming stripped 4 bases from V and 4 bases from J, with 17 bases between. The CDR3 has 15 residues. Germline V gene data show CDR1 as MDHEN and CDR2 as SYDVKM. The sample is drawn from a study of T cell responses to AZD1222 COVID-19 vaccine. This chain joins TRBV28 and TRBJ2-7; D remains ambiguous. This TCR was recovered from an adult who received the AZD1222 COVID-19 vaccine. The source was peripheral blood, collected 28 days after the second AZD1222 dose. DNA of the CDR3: TGTGCCAGCAGTTCCCCGACTGAGGTACTATACGAGCAGTACTTC. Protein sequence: CASSSPTEVLYEQYF.